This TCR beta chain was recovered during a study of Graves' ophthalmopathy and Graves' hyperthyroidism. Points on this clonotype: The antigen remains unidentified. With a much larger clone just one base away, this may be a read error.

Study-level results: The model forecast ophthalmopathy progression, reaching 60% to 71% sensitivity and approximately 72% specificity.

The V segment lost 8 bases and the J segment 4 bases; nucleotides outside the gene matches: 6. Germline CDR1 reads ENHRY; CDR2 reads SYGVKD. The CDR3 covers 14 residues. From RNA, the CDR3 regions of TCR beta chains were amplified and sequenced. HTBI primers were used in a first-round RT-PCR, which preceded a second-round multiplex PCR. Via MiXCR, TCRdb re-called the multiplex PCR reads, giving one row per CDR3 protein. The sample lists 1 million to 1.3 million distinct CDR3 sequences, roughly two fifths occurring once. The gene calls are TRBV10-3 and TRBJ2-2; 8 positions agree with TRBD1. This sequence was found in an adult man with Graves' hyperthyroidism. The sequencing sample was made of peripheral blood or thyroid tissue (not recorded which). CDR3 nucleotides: TGTGCCATCTCAGGGGGCAAGGGCACCGGGGAGCTGTTTTTT. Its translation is CAISGGKGTGELFF.